The TCR beta chain described here comes from a study of T cell repertoires in cytomegalovirus infection. TCRdb re-called the reads with MiXCR, one entry per CDR3 protein. The data contain 800,000 to 950,000 distinct CDR3 sequences, less than 35% of them seen just once; the ten biggest clones take up roughly 12%. The CDR3 contains 17 residues. The V gene lost 2 bases and the J gene lost 3 bases, with 16 bases spanning the gap. Germline loops: CDR1 MGHRA, CDR2 YSYEKL. About this clonotype: What it binds is unknown.

The sequence derives from a human donor in good health (CMV status not recorded). Some clones in this sample may be carry-over from other donors' samples. V usage is TRBV4-1 and J usage is TRBJ2-2, with D tentatively TRBD1 (6 bases). The material was cultured CD8+ T cells from PBMCs, obtained from culture after CMV antigen stimulation. CDR3 DNA sequence: TGCGCCAGCAGCCAATACGGACAGCACCCCTACACCGGGGAGCTGTTTTTT. Its translation is CASSQYGQHPYTGELFF.